The 5 T cell receptor beta chains below were found in one sample sequenced in a study of cytomegalovirus exposure and HLA in healthy donors. The PCR had 60 Vbeta and 13 Jbeta primers. Generated by immunoSEQ multiplex PCR, the TCRdb table keeps only in-frame clones and is missing some. The sample includes over 90,000 clones, approximately 74% of them seen just once. Source material: PBMCs. The origin of the receptors is a female donor in good health and CMV-seropositive.

This clone was counted once. The chain joins TRBV30 to TRBJ1-1; TRBD1 matches 7 bases. CDR3 length: 14 amino acids. The junction had 2 bases not matched to a gene; V was cut back by 1 base and J by 0 bases. The germline CDR1 and CDR2 sequences are GTSNPN and SVGIG (reference sequence). CDR3: CAWSEGQMNTEAFF. The CDR3 DNA reads TGTGCCTGGAGTGAGGGACAGATGAACACTGAAGCTTTCTTT.

The chain carries TRBV28 and TRBJ1-1; 9 bases are a match to TRBD1. Germline V gene lookup returns CDR1 MDHEN and CDR2 SYDVKM. Unmatched junction bases numbered 7, after V lost 6 bases and J lost 5 bases. CDR3 length equals 14 residues. In nucleotides, the CDR3 is TGTGCCAGCAGCTCCGGGACAGGGAGAACTGAAGCTTTCTTT. Translation: CASSSGTGRTEAFF.

The chain carries TRBV18 and TRBJ2-7, with 10 bases aligning to TRBD1. The germline V gene encodes CDR1 KGHSH and CDR2 LQKENI. After removal of 3 bases from V and 6 bases from J, the junction contained 5 bases not matched to a gene. CDR3 length: 14 residues. CDR3 loop: CASSPGQGYSEQYF. The CDR3 nucleotides read TGTGCCAGCTCACCGGGACAGGGGTATTCCGAGCAGTACTTC.

The chain recombines TRBV5-1 with TRBJ1-1, with D maybe TRBD1 (6 bases). CDR1 SGHRS and CDR2 YFSETQ come from the germline V gene. The CDR3 totals 14 residues. The V end lost 1 base, the J end lost 5 bases, and 12 bases lay between the germline ends. The CDR3 here is CASSLSGQGTEAFF. The CDR3 bases are TGCGCCAGCAGCTTGAGCGGCCAGGGGACTGAAGCTTTCTTT.

The rearrangement joins TRBV13 to TRBJ1-2, with D perhaps TRBD1 (5 bases). CDR1 and CDR2 (germline): PRHDT, FYEKMQ (reference sequence). V shed 5 bases and J shed 3 bases, with 13 bases lying between them. This CDR3 contains 14 residues. Written as DNA, the CDR3 is TGTGCCAGCAGCCCGAGGGGAGGGGACTATGGCTACACCTTC. It yields the protein CASSPRGGDYGYTF.